These 11 T cell receptor beta chains were sequenced from one sample in a study of T-cell reconstitution after alpha-beta-depleted transplantation in children. The TCRbeta library incorporated unique molecular identifiers. Using its own MiXCR run on the PCR reads, TCRdb lists one record per CDR3 protein. This sample yields some 200,000 distinct CDR3 sequences, of which approximately 8% are seen a single time; about a third belongs to the top ten. Sequenced here: PBMCs, mostly from graft donor cells, sampled 360 days after TCRalphabeta/CD19-depleted stem cell transplant. Receptors were obtained from a male patient aged 2 to 10 who had a stem cell transplant for acute myeloid leukemia, so the T cells may come from the graft donor.

A few counts support this clonotype. V is TRBV6-5 and J is TRBJ2-7, with D tentatively TRBD1 or TRBD2 (6 bases each). The CDR3 consists of 15 residues. The germline CDR1 and CDR2 sequences are MNHEY and SVGAGI. V was pared by 0 bases and J by 2 bases, with 11 bases between. The CDR3 nucleotides read TGTGCCAGCAGTTACTCGAAGGAGGGGGCCTACGAGCAGTACTTC. Translation gives CASSYSKEGAYEQYF.

This clonotype was seen ten or more times. The chain's CDR3 is CASNKQGFNYGYTF. The CDR3 coding sequence is TGTGCCAGCAACAAACAGGGGTTCAACTATGGCTACACCTTC. The chain employs TRBV12-3 or TRBV12-4 and TRBJ1-2, with 7 bases fitting TRBD1. Trimming took 7 bases from V and 2 from J; bases not matched to a gene: 7. This CDR3 has 14 residues.

The chain couples TRBV4-2 to TRBJ2-1; 9 nucleotides line up with TRBD2. This CDR3 has 18 residues. The ends lost 4 bases at V and 3 bases at J; junction bases unmatched: 13. The germline V gene has CDR1 LGHNA and CDR2 YNFKEQ. The CDR3 region has the DNA TGTGCCAGCAGCCTAACCACGGGCGGGGGGGCGATCTACAATGAGCAGTTCTTC. The encoded protein is CASSLTTGGGAIYNEQFF.

In its sample, this clonotype was seen many times. This chain uses TRBV20-1 with TRBJ2-7, with TRBD1 matching 8 bases. The CDR3 spans 13 residues. Germline loops: CDR1 DFQATT, CDR2 SNEGSKA (reference sequence). V trimming: 4 bases; J trimming: 6 bases; junction bases outside the gene matches: 8. CDR3 coding DNA: TGCAGTGCTACCCGGACAGGGAGGCTCGAGCAGTACTTC. Translating gives CSATRTGRLEQYF.

The V and J genes are TRBV5-1 and TRBJ2-5; 8 bases are a match to TRBD1. The junction had 6 bases not matched to a gene; V was cut back by 4 bases and J by 4 bases. This CDR3 is 14 amino acids long. Germline V gives CDR1 SGHRS, CDR2 YFSETQ. CDR3 DNA sequence: TGCGCCAGCAGCGATGGGACAGGCGGAGAGACCCAGTACTTC. Protein product: CASSDGTGGETQYF.

As regards this clonotype: At one end, the junction sequence differs from germline, possibly due to a read error. The chain links TRBV7-7 to TRBJ2-5; TRBD1 aligns across 10 bases. Germline CDR1 reads SSHAT; CDR2 reads FNYEAQ (reference sequence). The CDR3 consists of 15 residues. CDR3 sequence: CASSPRQGAGETQYF. The CDR3 region has the DNA TGTGCTAGCAGCCCCCGACAGGGGGCCGGAGAGACCCAGTACTTC.

This clonotype was counted between two and nine times. The chain uses TRBV7-2 and TRBJ2-7; TRBD1 is a possible D gene (6 bases). Germline loops: CDR1 SGHTA, CDR2 FQGNSA. The CDR3 consists of 14 residues. The V and J ends lost 5 bases and 5 bases respectively, with 16 bases between them. This CDR3 reads CASSTFQGWNEQYF. The CDR3 DNA is TGTGCCAGCAGCACGTTCCAGGGGTGGAACGAGCAGTACTTC.

This sequence joins TRBV2 and TRBJ2-5; 8 positions agree with TRBD2. This CDR3 spans 14 amino acids. Per germline, CDR1 SNHLY and CDR2 FYNNEI. V was pared by 6 bases and J by 9 bases, with 12 bases of the junction left unmatched. The CDR3, as DNA: TGTGCCAGCAGCATGGGACTAGAGAGGAGAGCCCAGTACTTC. Its translation: CASSMGLERRAQYF.

At least ten counts were recorded for this clonotype. The rearrangement links TRBV20-1 to TRBJ2-5; 11 bases agree with TRBD1. Germline V gene sequence: CDR1 DFQATT, CDR2 SNEGSKA (reference sequence). Germline trimming cut 3 bases from V and 2 bases from J; bases unmatched to any gene: 5. This CDR3 contains 15 residues. The CDR3 region is CSASGDRGEQETQYF. Here the CDR3 DNA reads TGCAGTGCTAGCGGGGACAGGGGGGAACAAGAGACCCAGTACTTC.

This clonotype appeared many times. The chain carries TRBV12-3 or TRBV12-4 and TRBJ2-5; D not resolved. Between the trimmed V and J ends, which lost 1 base and 1 base, there was a span of 4 bases. The CDR3 sequence is 13 residues long. The chain's CDR3 is CASSLEAQETQYF. CDR3 DNA: TGTGCCAGCAGTTTAGAAGCCCAAGAGACCCAGTACTTC.

Only a few counts were recorded for this clonotype. This chain connects TRBV20-1 to TRBJ1-2; D unclear. The V and J ends lost 4 bases and 0 bases respectively, with 21 bases between them. The germline CDR1 and CDR2 sequences are DFQATT and SNEGSKA (reference sequence). The CDR3 has 17 amino acids. The CDR3 region is CSANDRSPIKANYGYTF. CDR3 nucleotides: TGCAGTGCTAACGACCGGAGTCCGATAAAAGCTAACTATGGCTACACCTTC.